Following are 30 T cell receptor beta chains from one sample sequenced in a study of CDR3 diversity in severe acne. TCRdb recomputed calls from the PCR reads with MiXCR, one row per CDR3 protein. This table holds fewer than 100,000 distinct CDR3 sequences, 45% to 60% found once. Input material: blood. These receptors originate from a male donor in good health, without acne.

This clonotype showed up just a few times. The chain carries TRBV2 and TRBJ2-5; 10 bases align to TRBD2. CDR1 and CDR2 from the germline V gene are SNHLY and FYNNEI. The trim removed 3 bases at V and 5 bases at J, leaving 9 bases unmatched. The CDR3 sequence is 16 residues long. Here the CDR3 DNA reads TGTGCCAGCAGTGACTGGCTAGCGGGAGTGGGGGAGACCCAGTACTTC. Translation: CASSDWLAGVGETQYF.

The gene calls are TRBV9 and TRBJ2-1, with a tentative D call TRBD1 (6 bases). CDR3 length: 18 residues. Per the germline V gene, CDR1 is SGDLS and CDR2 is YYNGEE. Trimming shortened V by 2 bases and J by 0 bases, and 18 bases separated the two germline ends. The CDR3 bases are TGTGCCAGCAGCGTTGGGGGCGAGACAGTCAGCTCCTACAATGAGCAGTTCTTC. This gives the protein CASSVGGETVSSYNEQFF.

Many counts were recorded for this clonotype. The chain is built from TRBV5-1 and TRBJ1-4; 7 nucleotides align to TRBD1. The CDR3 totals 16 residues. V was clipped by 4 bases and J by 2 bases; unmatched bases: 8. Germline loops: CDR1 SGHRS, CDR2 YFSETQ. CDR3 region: CASSIGPGQTNEKLFF. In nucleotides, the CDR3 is TGCGCCAGCAGCATAGGACCGGGACAGACTAATGAAAAACTGTTTTTT.

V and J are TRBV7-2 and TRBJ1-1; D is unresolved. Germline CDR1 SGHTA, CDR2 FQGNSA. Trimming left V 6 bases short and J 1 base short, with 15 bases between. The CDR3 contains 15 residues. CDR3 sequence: CASSPLGPRNTEAFF. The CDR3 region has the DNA TGTGCCAGCAGTCCGTTAGGGCCGCGGAACACTGAAGCTTTCTTT.

The CDR3 nucleotides read TGCGCCAGCAGCCAAGTACTAGCGGAGGGGCAAGAGACCCAGTACTTC. The encoded protein is CASSQVLAEGQETQYF. This rearrangement joins TRBV4-1 to TRBJ2-5, with 8 nucleotides matching TRBD2. The CDR3 consists of 16 residues. CDR1 and CDR2 from the germline V gene are MGHRA and YSYEKL. V trimming: 1 base; J trimming: 2 bases; junction bases outside the gene matches: 6.

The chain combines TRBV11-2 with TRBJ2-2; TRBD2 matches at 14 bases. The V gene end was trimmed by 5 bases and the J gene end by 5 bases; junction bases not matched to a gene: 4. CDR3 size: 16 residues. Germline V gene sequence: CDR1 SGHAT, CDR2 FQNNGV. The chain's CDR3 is CASSLTSGRATGELFF. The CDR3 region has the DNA TGTGCCAGCAGCCTGACTAGCGGGAGGGCGACCGGGGAGCTGTTTTTT.

CDR3 DNA: TGTGCCAGCAGTTACCGGGACAGGGGACGAGAGACCCAGTACTTC. This codes for CASSYRDRGRETQYF. The chain combines TRBV6-5 with TRBJ2-5, with 10 bases that match TRBD1. The length of the CDR3 is 15 residues. Germline loops: CDR1 MNHEY, CDR2 SVGAGI. Losses at the gene ends were 2 bases for V and 4 bases for J; bases not matched to a gene: 4.

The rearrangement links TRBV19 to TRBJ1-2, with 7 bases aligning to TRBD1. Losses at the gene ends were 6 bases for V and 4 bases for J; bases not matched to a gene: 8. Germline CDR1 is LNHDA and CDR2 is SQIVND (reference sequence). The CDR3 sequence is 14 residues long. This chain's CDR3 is CASSRGTPFYGYTF. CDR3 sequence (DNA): TGTGCCAGTAGCAGGGGGACACCCTTCTATGGCTACACCTTC.

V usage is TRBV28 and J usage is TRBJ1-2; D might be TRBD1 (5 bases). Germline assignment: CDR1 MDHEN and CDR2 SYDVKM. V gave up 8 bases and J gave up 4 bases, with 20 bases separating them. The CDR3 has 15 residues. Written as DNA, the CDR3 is TGTGCCAGCCGGCAGGGCCCCCTCTTTATCTATGGCTACACCTTC. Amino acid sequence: CASRQGPLFIYGYTF.

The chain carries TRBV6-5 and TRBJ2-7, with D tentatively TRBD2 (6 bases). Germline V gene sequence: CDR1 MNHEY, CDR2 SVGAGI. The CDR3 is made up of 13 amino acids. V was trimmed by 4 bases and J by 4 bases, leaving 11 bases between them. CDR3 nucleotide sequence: TGTGCCAGCAGTTCGTCGGAGGGGTACGAGCAGTACTTC. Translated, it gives CASSSSEGYEQYF.

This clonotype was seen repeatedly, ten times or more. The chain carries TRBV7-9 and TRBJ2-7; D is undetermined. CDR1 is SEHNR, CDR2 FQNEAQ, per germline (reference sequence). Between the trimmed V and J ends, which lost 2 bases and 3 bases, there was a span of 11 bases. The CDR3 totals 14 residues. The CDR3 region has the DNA TGTGCCAGCAGCTTAAACGTGAACTACTACGAGCAGTACTTC. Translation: CASSLNVNYYEQYF.

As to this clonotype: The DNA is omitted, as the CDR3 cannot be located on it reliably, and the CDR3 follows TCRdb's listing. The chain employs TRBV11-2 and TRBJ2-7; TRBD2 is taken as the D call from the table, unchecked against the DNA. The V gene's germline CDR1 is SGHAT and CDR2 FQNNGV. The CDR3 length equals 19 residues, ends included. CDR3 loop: CASSFYICSAGDRHYEQYF.

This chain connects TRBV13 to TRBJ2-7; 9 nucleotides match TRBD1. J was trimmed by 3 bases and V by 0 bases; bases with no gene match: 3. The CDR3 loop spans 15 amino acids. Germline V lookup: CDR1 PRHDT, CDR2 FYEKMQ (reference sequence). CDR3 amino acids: CASSLGQGAIYEQYF. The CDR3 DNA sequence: TGTGCCAGCAGCTTAGGACAGGGGGCGATCTACGAGCAGTACTTC.

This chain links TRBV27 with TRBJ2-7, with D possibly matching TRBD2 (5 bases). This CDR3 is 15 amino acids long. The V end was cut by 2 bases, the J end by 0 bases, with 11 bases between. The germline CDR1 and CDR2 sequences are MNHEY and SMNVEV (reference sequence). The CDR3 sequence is CASSLASGISYEQYF. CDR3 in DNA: TGTGCCAGCAGTTTAGCAAGCGGAATCTCCTACGAGCAGTACTTC.

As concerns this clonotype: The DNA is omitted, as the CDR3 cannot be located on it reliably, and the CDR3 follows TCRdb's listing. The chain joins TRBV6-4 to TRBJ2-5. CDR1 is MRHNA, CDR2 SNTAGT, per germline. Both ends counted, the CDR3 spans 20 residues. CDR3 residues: CASRGSANYGYTFGSGTQYF.

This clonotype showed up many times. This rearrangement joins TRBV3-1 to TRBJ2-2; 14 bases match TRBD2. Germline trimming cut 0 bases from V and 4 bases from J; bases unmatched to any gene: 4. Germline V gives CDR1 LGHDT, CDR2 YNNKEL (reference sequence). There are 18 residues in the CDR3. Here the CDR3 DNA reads TGTGCCAGCAGCCAAGACCCTGGACTAGCGGGGGGCACCGGGGAGCTGTTTTTT. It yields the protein CASSQDPGLAGGTGELFF.

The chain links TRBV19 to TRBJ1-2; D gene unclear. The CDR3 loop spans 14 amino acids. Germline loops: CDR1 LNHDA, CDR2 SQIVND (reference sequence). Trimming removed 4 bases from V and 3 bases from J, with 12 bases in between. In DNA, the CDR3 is TGTGCCAGTAGTACGGGTGGGTTTGACTATGGCTACACCTTC. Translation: CASSTGGFDYGYTF.

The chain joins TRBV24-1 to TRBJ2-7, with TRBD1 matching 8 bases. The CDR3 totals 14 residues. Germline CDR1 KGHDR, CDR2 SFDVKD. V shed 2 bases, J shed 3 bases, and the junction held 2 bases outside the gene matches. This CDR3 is CATSDSGQDYEQYF. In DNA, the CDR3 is TGTGCCACCAGTGATTCGGGACAGGACTACGAGCAGTACTTC.

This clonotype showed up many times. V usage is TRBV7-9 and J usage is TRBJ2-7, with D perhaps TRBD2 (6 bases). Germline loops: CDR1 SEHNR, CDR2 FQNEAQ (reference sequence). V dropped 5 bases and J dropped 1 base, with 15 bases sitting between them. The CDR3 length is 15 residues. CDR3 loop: CASSPSGSKSYEQYF. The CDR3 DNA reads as TGTGCCAGCAGCCCATCCGGGAGCAAATCCTACGAGCAGTACTTC.

CDR3 protein: CASTDRANSPLHF. The CDR3 nucleotides are TGTGCCAGCACCGACAGGGCCAATTCACCCCTCCACTTT. This chain joins TRBV2 and TRBJ1-6, with TRBD1 matching over 7 bases. Looked up from germline, CDR1 is SNHLY and CDR2 is FYNNEI. Germline trimming cut 7 bases from V and 7 bases from J; bases unmatched to any gene: 4. The CDR3 runs to 13 residues.

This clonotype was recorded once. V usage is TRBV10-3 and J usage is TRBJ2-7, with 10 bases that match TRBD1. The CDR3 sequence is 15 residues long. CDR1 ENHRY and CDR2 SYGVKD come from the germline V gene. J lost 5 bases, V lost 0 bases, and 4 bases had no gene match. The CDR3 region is CAISESRDRGNEQYF. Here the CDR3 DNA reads TGTGCCATCAGTGAGTCCCGGGACAGGGGCAACGAGCAGTACTTC.

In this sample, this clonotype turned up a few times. The CDR3: CASSVEAASNYGYTF. CDR3 nucleotide sequence: TGTGCCAGCAGCGTAGAGGCAGCTTCTAACTATGGCTACACCTTC. The chain has TRBV9 and TRBJ1-2; no clear D gene. V was trimmed by 0 bases and J by 0 bases, leaving 9 bases between them. CDR3 length: 15 residues. Germline loops: CDR1 SGDLS, CDR2 YYNGEE.

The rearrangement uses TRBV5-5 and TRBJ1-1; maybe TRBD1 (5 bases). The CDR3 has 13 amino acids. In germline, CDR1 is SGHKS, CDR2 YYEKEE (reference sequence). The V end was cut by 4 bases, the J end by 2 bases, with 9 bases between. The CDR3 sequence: CASSARTNTEAFF. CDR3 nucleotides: TGTGCCAGCAGCGCAAGGACAAACACTGAAGCTTTCTTT.

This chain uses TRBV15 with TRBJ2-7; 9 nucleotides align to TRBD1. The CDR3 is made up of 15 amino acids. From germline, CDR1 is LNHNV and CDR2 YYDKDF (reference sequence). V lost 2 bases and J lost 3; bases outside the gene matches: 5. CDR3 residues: CATSRRGQGIYEQYF. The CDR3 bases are TGTGCCACCAGCAGAAGGGGACAGGGAATCTACGAGCAGTACTTC.

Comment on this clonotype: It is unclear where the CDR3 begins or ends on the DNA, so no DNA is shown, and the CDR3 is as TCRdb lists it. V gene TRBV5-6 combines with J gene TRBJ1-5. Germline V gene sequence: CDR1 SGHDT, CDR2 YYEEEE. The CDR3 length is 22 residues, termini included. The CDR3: CASSFYICSASISGLSNQPQHF.

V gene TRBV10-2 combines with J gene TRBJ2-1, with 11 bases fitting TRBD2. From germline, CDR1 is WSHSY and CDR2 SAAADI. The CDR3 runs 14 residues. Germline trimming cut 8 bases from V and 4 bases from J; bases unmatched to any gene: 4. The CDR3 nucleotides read TGCGCCAGCCGGGGACTAGCGGCTTACAATGAGCAGTTCTTC. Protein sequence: CASRGLAAYNEQFF.

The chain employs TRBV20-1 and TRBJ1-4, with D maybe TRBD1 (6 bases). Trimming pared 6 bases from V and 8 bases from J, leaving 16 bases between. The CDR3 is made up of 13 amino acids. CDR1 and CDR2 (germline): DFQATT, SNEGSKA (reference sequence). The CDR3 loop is CSAPTGGSEKLFF. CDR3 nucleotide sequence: TGCAGTGCGCCGACAGGAGGTAGCGAAAAACTGTTTTTT.

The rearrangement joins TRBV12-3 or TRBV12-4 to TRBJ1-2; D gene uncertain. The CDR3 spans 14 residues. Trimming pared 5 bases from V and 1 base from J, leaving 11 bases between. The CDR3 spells CASSIEGNNYGYTF. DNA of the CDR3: TGTGCCAGCAGTATTGAAGGGAATAACTATGGCTACACCTTC.

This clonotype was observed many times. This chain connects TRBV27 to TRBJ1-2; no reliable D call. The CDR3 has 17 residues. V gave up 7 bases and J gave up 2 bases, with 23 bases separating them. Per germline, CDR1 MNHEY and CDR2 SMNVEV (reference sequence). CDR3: CASTSDYHFTSNYGYTF. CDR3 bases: TGTGCCAGCACTTCGGACTACCACTTCACTTCAAACTATGGCTACACCTTC.

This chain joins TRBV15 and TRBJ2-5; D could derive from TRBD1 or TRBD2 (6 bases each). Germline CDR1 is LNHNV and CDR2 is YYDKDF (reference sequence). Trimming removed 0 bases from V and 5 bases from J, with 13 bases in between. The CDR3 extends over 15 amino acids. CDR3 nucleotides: TGTGCCACCAGCAGAGATAGGGGGGCAGGGGAGACCCAGTACTTC. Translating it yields CATSRDRGAGETQYF.